The 5 T cell receptor beta chains below come from one sample, sequenced in a study of cytomegalovirus exposure and HLA in healthy donors. PCR was performed using 60 Vbeta and 13 Jbeta primers. This table comes from immunoSEQ multiplex PCR, and its TCRdb copy is limited to in-frame clones, with some not included. The sample yields some 100,000 clones, under 80% seen once. The sample was PBMCs. The receptor source for this set is a woman in her 50s in good health and CMV-seropositive.

The chain joins TRBV29-1 to TRBJ2-5; TRBD1 might be the D (6 bases). Germline-derived CDR1 and CDR2 are SQVTM and ANQGSEA. The CDR3 has 13 amino acids. V shed 4 bases and J shed 2 bases, with 11 bases lying between them. This CDR3 reads CSVGADRQETQYF. In DNA form, the CDR3 reads TGCAGCGTTGGAGCGGACAGACAAGAGACCCAGTACTTC.

This chain connects TRBV11-2 to TRBJ2-3, with D tentatively TRBD2 (6 bases). Trimming removed 5 bases at V and 2 bases at J, with 17 bases between. The CDR3 contains 16 residues. Germline V CDR1 and CDR2: SGHAT, FQNNGV. The CDR3 nucleotides are TGTGCCAGCAGCCTAACCGGGACTGGGTACACAGATACGCAGTATTTT. Its translation: CASSLTGTGYTDTQYF.

CDR3 DNA: TGTGCCAGCAGCGTACAGGGATACAATTCACCCCTCCACTTT. This sequence encodes CASSVQGYNSPLHF. The chain employs TRBV2 and TRBJ1-6, with D maybe TRBD1 (6 bases). CDR3 length: 14 amino acids. Germline V lookup: CDR1 SNHLY, CDR2 FYNNEI. The V and J ends lost 6 bases and 7 bases respectively, with 13 bases between them. The full variable domain, rest sourced from reference TRBV2 and TRBJ1-6, is EPEVTQTPSHQVTQMGQEVILRCVPISNHLYFYWYRQILGQKVEFLVSFYNNEISEKSEIFDDQFSVERPDGSNFTLKIRSTKLEDSAMYFCASSVQGYNSPLHFGNGTRLTVT.

The V and J genes are TRBV30 and TRBJ1-2; D perhaps matches TRBD1 (6 bases). Germline V gene data show CDR1 as GTSNPN and CDR2 as SVGIG (reference sequence). The length of the CDR3 is 12 residues. V was clipped by 4 bases and J by 4 bases, with 10 bases between them. The CDR3 region has the DNA TGTGCCTGGACGGGGACACTCTATGGCTACACCTTC. Translated, it gives CAWTGTLYGYTF.

The rearrangement uses TRBV7-2 and TRBJ1-2, with 8 bases identical to TRBD1. V shed 4 bases, J shed 7 bases, and the junction held 8 bases outside the gene matches. Per the germline V gene, CDR1 is SGHTA and CDR2 is FQGNSA. The CDR3 has 14 amino acids. The DNA for the CDR3 is TGTGCCAGCAGCTCGGACAGGGATGGTGGTGGCTACACCTTC. Encoded protein: CASSSDRDGGGYTF.